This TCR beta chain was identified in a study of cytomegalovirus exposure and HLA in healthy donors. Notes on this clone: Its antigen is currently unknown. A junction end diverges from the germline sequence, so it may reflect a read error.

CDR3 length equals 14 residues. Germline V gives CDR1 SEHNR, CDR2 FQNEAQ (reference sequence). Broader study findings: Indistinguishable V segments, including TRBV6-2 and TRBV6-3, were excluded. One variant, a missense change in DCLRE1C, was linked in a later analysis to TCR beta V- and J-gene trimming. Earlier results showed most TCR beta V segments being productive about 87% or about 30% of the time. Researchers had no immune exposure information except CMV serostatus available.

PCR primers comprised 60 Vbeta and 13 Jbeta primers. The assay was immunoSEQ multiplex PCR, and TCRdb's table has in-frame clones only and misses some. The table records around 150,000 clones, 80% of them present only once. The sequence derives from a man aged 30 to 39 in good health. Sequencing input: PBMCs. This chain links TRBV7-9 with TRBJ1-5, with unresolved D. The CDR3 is CSSSLAANNQPQHF. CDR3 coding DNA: TGTTCCAGCAGCCTCGCGGCGAACAATCAGCCCCAGCATTTT.